This T cell receptor (beta chain) was sequenced in a study of T-cell memory formation after mild COVID-19. The study, taken as a whole, reports: Day 37-peaking second-wave clones had unconfirmed SARS-CoV-2 specificity. Contracting clones, day 15 to 85, had balanced CD4/CD8, and later expanders favored CD4+. Contracting CD4+ clones sat mainly in CM and EM; CD8+ in EMRA.

Germline CDR1 is MGHRA and CDR2 is YSYEKL. Trimming left V 0 bases short and J 5 bases short, with 13 bases between. The CDR3 extends over 15 amino acids. MiXCR, applied by TCRdb to the 5' RACE reads, yields one record per CDR3 protein. This table holds roughly 320,000 distinct CDR3 sequences, around 30% found once. To note about this clonotype: The target antigen is unknown.

The sequence derives from an adult woman who had mild COVID-19 (a few samples of this study predate the infection). Cell type and time point are not known. This chain links TRBV4-1 with TRBJ2-5; either TRBD1 or TRBD2 may supply D (5 bases each). The sequenced material came from PBMCs or a T cell subset sorted from them (not recorded which). CDR3 in amino acids: CASSQDSLGVETQYF. For the CDR3, the DNA is TGCGCCAGCAGCCAAGACTCGCTGGGGGTGGAGACCCAGTACTTC.